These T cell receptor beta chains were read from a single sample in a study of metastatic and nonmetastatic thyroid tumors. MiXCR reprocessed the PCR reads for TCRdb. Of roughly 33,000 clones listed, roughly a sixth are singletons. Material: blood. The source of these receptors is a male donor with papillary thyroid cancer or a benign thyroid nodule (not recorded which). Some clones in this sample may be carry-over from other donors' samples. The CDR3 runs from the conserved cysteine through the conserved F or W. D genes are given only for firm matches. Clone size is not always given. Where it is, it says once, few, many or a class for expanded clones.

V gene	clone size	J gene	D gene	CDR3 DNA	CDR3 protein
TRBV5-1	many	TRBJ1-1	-	TGCGCCAGCAGCTCAAGGGGGAATGTCGTGGTATCGGCTGAAGCTTTCTTT	CASSSRGNVVVSAEAFF
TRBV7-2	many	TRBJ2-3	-	TGTGCCAGCAGCTTTCCGCCAGATACGCAGTATTTT	CASSFPPDTQYF
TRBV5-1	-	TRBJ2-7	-	TGCGCCAGCAGCCTAAGCTCCTACGAGCAGTACTTC	CASSLSSYEQYF
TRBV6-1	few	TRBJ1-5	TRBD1	TGTGCCAGCAGGGAACCCGACAGAGGGGGCATCGTTCAGCCCCAGCATTTT	CASREPDRGGIVQPQHF
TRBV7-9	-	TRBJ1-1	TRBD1	TGTGCCAGCAGCCCCGCAGGGGGGAAGGACACTGAAGCTTTCTTT	CASSPAGGKDTEAFF
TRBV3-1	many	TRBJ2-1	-	TGTGCCAGCAGCCCCGCCCCCGGGGGGCGCAGCTACAATGAGCAGTTCTTC	CASSPAPGGRSYNEQFF
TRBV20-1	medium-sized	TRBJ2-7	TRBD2	TGCAGTGCCCTGGGGGAGGGACGGGCCTTAGAGCAGTACTTC	CSALGEGRALEQYF
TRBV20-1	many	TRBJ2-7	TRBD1	TGCAGTGCGGCTCCCGGGACAGGGGGTACCTACGAGCAGTACTTC	CSAAPGTGGTYEQYF
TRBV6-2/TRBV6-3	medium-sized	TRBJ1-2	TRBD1	TGTGCCAGCAGTTCACCGGGACAGGGATTCATCGAGAGGGGTGGCTACACCTTC	CASSSPGQGFIERGGYTF
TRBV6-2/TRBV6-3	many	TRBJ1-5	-	TGTGCCAGCAGGCCTAATAGGAGCAATCAGCCCCAGCATTTT	CASRPNRSNQPQHF
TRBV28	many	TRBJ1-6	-	TGTGCCACCAACGGCGGGGAGCGCGCTTTCCTCACCCTCCACTTT	CATNGGERAFLTLHF
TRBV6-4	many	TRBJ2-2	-	TGTGCCAGCAGCGAGGGGTCATACCACACCGGGGAGCTGTTTTTT	CASSEGSYHTGELFF
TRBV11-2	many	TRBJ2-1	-	TGTGCCAGCAGCTCCGCTCGGGGTAGCTACAATGAGCAGTTCTTC	CASSSARGSYNEQFF
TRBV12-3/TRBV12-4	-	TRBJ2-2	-	TGTGCCAGCAGGCTTCCTGGACAAGGGTCGTTTTTT	CASRLPGQGSFF
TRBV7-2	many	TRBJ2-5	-	TGTGCCAGCAGCTTATTCGAAGGAACCCAGTACTTC	CASSLFEGTQYF
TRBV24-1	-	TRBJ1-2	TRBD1	TGTGCCACCAGTGACGCGGACAGGAGTGAAGGCTACACCTTC	CATSDADRSEGYTF
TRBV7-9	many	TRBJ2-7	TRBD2	TGTGCCAGCAGCGCGACTAGCGGGAGCTCCTACGAGCAGTACTTC	CASSATSGSSYEQYF
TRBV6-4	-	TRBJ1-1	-	TGTGCCAGCATCCCTACAGTAGGGTACACTGAATCTTTCTTT	CASIPTVGYTESFF
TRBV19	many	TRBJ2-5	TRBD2	TGTGCCAGTAGTAAGACTAGCGGGACTCAAGAGACCCAGTACTTC	CASSKTSGTQETQYF
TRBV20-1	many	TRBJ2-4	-	TGCAGCGGACCTGGGCCGAACGGAAACATTCAGTACTTC	CSGPGPNGNIQYF
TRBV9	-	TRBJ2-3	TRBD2	TGTGCCAGCAGCTTAGGGACTAGCAATAAGGCAGATACGCAGTATTTT	CASSLGTSNKADTQYF
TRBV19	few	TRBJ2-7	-	TGTGCCAGTAGTCCGCTAGGAAGGTCCTACGAGCAGTACTTC	CASSPLGRSYEQYF
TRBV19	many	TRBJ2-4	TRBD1	TGTGCCAGTAGCTCCCGGGACAGTAAAGCCAAAAACATTCAGTACTTC	CASSSRDSKAKNIQYF
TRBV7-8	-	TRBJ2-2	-	TGTGCCAGCAGCTACCAGGGGTTGGGGGAGCTGTTTTTT	CASSYQGLGELFF
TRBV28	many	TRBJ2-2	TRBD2	TGTGCCAGCAGTTTATTAGGGACTAGCGGGACCGGGGAGCTGTTTTTT	CASSLLGTSGTGELFF
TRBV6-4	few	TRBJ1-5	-	TGTGCCAGCAGTGTCACTACAGACCCCGAATTTAATCAGCCCCAGCATTTT	CASSVTTDPEFNQPQHF
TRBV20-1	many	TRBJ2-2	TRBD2	TGCAGTGCTAGAGATCGGACTAGCGGGATAAACACCGGGGAGCTGTTTTTT	CSARDRTSGINTGELFF
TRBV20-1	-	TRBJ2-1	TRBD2	TGCAGTGCAAGACTAGCGGGCTTCCACAATGAGCATTTCTTC	CSARLAGFHNEHFF
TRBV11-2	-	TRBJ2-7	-	TGTGCCAGCAGCTGGGGGTTGGTCGAGCAGTACTTC	CASSWGLVEQYF
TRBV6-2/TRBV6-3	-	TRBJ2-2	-	TGTGCCAGCAGTTACTCGAGACCCCCCGGTGAGCTGTTTTTT	CASSYSRPPGELFF
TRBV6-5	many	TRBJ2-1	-	TGTGCCAGCAGTTACTACGCCGGGGGTCCTCAGTTCTTC	CASSYYAGGPQFF
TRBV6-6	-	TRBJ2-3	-	TGTGCCAGCAGTACCCGAGCGGAGTTCACAGATACGCAGTATTTT	CASSTRAEFTDTQYF
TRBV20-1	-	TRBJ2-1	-	TGCAGTGCTAGATTGGGGGCGGATGAGCAGTTCTTC	CSARLGADEQFF
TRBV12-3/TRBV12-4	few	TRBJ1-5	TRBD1	TGTGCCAGCAGTCAAGGAGGGGGCCTTAGCAATCAGCCCCAGCATTTT	CASSQGGGLSNQPQHF
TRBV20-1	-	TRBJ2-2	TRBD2	TGCAGTGCTAGAACGGGACTAGGAGGCACCGGGGAGCTGTTTTTT	CSARTGLGGTGELFF
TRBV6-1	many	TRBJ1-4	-	TGTGCCAGCAGTGATTGGAGTTTAGAGAAAAAACTGTTTTTT	CASSDWSLEKKLFF
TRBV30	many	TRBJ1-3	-	TGTGCCTGGGGCGGAAACACCATATATTTT	CAWGGNTIYF
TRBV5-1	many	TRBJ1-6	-	TGCGCCAGCAGCCGAGGGAAAGTAGATTCACCCCTCCACTTT	CASSRGKVDSPLHF
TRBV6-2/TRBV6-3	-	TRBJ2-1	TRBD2	TGTGCCAGCAGATATGACACCGCTAGCGGGGATTACAATGAGCAGTTCTTC	CASRYDTASGDYNEQFF
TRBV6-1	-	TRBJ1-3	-	TGTGCCAGTAGTACAGGGTCTCGAAACACCATATATTTT	CASSTGSRNTIYF
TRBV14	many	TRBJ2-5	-	TGTGCCAGCAGCGCTCAAGGCGAGACCCAGTACTTC	CASSAQGETQYF
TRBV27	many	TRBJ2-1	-	TGTGCCAGCAGTTTAGGTGGCTACAATGAGCAGTTCTTC	CASSLGGYNEQFF
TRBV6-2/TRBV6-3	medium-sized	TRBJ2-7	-	TGTGCCAGCAGTCCCCTTCGAACGGCGGGGGCCCTCGGGCAGTACTTC	CASSPLRTAGALGQYF
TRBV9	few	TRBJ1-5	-	TGTGCCAGCAGCGCTCAGGCCGACAGAAATCAGCCACAGCATTTT	CASSAQADRNQPQHF
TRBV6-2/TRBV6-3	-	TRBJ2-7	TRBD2	TGTGCCAGCTCCTTCCACAGCGGGAGCTTCGAGCAGTACTTC	CASSFHSGSFEQYF